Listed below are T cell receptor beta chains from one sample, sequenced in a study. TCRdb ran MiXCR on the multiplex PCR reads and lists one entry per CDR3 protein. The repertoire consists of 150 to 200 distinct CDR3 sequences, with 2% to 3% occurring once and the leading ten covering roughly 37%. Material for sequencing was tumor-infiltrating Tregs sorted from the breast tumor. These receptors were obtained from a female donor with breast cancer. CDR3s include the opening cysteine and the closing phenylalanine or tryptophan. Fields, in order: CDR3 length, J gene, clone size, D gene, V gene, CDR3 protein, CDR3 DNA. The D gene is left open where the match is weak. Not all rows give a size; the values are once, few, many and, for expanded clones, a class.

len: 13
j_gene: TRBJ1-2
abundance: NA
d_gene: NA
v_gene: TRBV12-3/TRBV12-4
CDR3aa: CASSFRRVYGYTF
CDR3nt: TGTGCCAGCAGTTTCCGCAGGGTCTATGGCTACACCTTC

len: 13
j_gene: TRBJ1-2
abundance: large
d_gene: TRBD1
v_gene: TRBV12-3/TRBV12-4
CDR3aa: CASSRDRGYGYTF
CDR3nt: TGTGCCAGCAGCCGGGACAGAGGCTATGGCTACACCTTC

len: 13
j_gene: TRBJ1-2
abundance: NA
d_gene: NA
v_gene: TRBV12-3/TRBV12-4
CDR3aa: CASSWVTGDGYTF
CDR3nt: TGTGCCAGCAGTTGGGTGACAGGTGATGGCTACACCTTC

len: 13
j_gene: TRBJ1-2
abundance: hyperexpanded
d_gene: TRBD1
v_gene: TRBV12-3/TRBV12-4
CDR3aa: CASGRDRKAGYTF
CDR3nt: TGTGCCAGCGGAAGGGACAGGAAAGCGGGCTACACCTTC

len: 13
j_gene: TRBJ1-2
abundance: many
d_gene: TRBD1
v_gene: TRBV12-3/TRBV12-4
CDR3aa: CASTSRQGYGYTF
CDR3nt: TGTGCCAGCACCTCCCGACAGGGCTATGGCTACACCTTC

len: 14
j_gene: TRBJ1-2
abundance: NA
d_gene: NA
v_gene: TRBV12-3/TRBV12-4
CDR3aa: CAGTLPRHSYGYTF
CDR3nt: TGTGCCGGCACCCTACCGAGACATTCCTATGGCTACACCTTC

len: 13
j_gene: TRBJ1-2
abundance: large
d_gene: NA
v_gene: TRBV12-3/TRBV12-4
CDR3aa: CASSFGASYGYTF
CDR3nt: TGTGCCAGCAGTTTCGGGGCTAGCTATGGCTACACCTTC

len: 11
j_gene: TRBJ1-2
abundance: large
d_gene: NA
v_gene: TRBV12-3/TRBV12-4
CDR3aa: CASSLRYGYTF
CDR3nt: TGTGCCAGCAGTTTGCGGTATGGCTACACCTTC

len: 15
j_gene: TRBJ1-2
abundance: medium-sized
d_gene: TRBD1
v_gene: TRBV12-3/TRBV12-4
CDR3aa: CASSKPGQGHYGYTF
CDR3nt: TGTGCCAGCAGCAAACCGGGACAGGGGCATTATGGCTACACCTTC

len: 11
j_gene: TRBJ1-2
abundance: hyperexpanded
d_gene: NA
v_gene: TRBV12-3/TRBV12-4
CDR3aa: CASSQNYGYTF
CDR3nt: TGTGCCAGCAGTCAAAACTATGGCTACACCTTC

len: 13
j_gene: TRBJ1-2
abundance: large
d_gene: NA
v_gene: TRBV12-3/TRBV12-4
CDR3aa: CASSFIRAYGYTF
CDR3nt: TGTGCCAGCAGTTTTATCCGGGCATATGGCTACACCTTC

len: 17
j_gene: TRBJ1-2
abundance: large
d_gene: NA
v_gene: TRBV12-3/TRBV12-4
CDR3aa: CASSLHSPLGSNYGYTF
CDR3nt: TGTGCCAGCAGTTTACATAGTCCTCTGGGATCTAACTATGGCTACACCTTC

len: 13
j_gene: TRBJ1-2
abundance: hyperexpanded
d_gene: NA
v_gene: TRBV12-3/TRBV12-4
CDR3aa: CASSYGTGYGYTF
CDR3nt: TGTGCCAGCAGCTACGGGACCGGCTATGGCTACACCTTC

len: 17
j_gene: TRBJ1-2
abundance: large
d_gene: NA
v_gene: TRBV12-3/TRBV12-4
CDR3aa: CASSLQPPGFLDYGYTF
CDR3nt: TGTGCCAGCAGTTTACAGCCGCCAGGGTTCCTCGACTATGGCTACACCTTC

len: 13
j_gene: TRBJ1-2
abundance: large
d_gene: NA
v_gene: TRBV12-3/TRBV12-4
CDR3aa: CASSFNQGYGYTF
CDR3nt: TGTGCCAGCAGTTTTAACCAGGGCTATGGCTACACCTTC

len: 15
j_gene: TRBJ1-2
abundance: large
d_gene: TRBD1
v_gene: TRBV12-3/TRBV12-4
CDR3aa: CASSLRDRGNYGYTF
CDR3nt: TGTGCCAGCAGTTTACGGGACAGGGGTAACTATGGCTACACCTTC

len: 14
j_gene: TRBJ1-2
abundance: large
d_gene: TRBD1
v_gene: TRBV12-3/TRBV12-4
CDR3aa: CASRIGTAYYGYTF
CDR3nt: TGTGCCAGCCGGATCGGGACAGCTTACTATGGCTACACCTTC

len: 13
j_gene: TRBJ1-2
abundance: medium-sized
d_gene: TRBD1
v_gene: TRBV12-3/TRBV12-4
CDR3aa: CASRRQGSYGYTF
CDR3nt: TGTGCCAGCAGGCGACAGGGTAGCTATGGCTACACCTTC

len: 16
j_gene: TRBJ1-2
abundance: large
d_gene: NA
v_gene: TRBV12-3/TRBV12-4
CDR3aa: CASSLAGLGTLYGYTF
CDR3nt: TGTGCCAGCAGTTTAGCAGGGTTGGGAACCCTCTATGGCTACACCTTC

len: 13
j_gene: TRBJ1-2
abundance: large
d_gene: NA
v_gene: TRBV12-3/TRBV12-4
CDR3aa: CASSLRGVYGYTF
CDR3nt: TGTGCCAGCAGCCTCCGGGGTGTTTATGGCTACACCTTC

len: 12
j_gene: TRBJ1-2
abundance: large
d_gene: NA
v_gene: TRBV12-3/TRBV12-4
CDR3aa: CASSFAGGGYTF
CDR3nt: TGTGCCAGCAGTTTTGCAGGAGGTGGCTACACCTTC

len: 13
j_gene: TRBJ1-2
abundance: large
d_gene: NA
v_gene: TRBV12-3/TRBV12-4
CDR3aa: CASSSGRLGGYTF
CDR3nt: TGTGCCAGCAGTTCAGGGAGATTGGGTGGCTACACCTTC

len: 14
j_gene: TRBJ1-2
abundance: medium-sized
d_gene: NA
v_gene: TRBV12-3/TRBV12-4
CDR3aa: CASSSQEAAYGYTF
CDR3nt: TGTGCCAGCAGCTCACAGGAGGCAGCCTATGGCTACACCTTC

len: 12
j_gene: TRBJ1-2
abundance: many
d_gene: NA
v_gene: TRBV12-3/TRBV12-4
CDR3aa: CASSPQGEGYTF
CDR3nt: TGTGCCAGCAGTCCACAGGGTGAGGGCTACACCTTC

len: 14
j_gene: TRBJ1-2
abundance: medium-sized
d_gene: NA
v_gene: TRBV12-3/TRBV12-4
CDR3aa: CASTPLHLNYGYTF
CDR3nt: TGTGCCAGCACCCCGCTCCACTTGAACTATGGCTACACCTTC

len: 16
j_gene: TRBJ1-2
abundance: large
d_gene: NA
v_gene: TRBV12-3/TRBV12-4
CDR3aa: CASSLFDAVFNYGYTF
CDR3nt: TGTGCCAGCAGTTTATTTGACGCCGTCTTTAATTATGGCTACACCTTC

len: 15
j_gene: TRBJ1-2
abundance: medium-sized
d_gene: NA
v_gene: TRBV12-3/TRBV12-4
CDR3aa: CASSSTEGVNYGYTF
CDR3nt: TGTGCCAGCAGTTCTACAGAGGGAGTTAACTATGGCTACACCTTC

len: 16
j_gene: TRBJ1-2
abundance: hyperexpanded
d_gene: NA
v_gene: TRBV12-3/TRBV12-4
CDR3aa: CASSPDMGRIDYGYTF
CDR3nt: TGTGCCAGCAGTCCGGACATGGGGAGGATAGACTATGGCTACACCTTC

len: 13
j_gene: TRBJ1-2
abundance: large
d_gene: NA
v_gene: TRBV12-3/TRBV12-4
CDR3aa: CASSLKSRHGYTF
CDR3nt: TGTGCCAGCAGTTTAAAGAGCCGTCATGGCTACACCTTC

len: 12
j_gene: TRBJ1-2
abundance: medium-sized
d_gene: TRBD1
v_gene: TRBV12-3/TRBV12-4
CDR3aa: CASGYRGWGYTF
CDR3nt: TGTGCCAGCGGCTACAGGGGCTGGGGCTACACCTTC

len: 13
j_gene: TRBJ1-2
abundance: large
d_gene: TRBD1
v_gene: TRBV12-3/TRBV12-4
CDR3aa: CASSSLDRGGYTF
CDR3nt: TGTGCCAGCAGTAGTCTCGACAGGGGCGGCTACACCTTC

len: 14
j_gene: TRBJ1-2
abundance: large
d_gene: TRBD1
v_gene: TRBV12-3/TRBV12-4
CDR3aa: CASRVLGQEFGYTF
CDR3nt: TGTGCCAGCAGGGTCTTGGGACAGGAGTTCGGCTACACCTTC

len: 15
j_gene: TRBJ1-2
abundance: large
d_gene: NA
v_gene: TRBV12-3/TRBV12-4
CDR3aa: CASSLVRGINYGYTF
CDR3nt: TGTGCCAGCAGTTTAGTTCGGGGAATTAACTATGGCTACACCTTC

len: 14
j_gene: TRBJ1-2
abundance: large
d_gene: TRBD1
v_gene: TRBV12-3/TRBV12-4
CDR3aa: CASSSPTGVGGYTF
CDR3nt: TGTGCCAGCAGTAGTCCAACAGGGGTGGGCGGCTACACCTTC

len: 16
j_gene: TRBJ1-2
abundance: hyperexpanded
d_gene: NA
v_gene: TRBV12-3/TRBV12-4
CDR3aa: CASSFSFSTVNYGYTF
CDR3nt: TGTGCCAGCAGTTTTAGTTTCTCGACGGTTAACTATGGCTACACCTTC